Following are 10 T cell receptor beta chains from one sample sequenced in a study of T-cell memory formation after mild COVID-19. In TCRdb, the 5' RACE reads were re-called with MiXCR into one record per CDR3 protein. The data contain about 470,000 distinct CDR3 sequences, roughly 18% of them singletons. Sequencing was performed on PBMCs or a T cell subset sorted from them (not recorded which). The source is an adult woman who had mild COVID-19 (a few samples of this study predate the infection). Cell type and time point are not known.

This clonotype was counted only a few times. The chain joins TRBV6-1 to TRBJ2-5; a possible D gene is TRBD1 (5 bases). The CDR3 runs 13 residues. Germline loops: CDR1 MNHNS, CDR2 SASEGT. Deletions cut 11 bases from V and 4 bases from J, with 17 bases between. CDR3 protein: CALAWAGSETQYF. DNA of the CDR3: TGTGCCCTCGCCTGGGCAGGGTCAGAGACCCAGTACTTC.

This clonotype has more than one count but fewer than ten. This chain joins TRBV29-1 and TRBJ1-1; 8 nucleotides match TRBD1. V was clipped by 4 bases and J by 4 bases; unmatched bases: 5. CDR3 length: 13 amino acids. Germline values: CDR1 SQVTM, CDR2 ANQGSEA. The CDR3 spells CSVASRGPTEAFF. The CDR3 nucleotides read TGCAGCGTTGCGTCCAGGGGGCCCACTGAAGCTTTCTTT.

V gene TRBV5-1 combines with J gene TRBJ2-1; TRBD2 matches 7 bases. The J segment lost 12 bases and the V segment lost 1 base, leaving 19 bases of the junction unmatched. The CDR3 is made up of 17 amino acids. CDR1 and CDR2 from the germline V gene are SGHRS and YFSETQ. Here the CDR3 reads CASSLSRGSGDLRRQFF. CDR3 nucleotide sequence: TGCGCCAGCAGCTTGTCTAGGGGCAGCGGGGACCTTAGAAGGCAGTTCTTC.

This clonotype turned up a few times. The chain combines TRBV2 with TRBJ1-1; D possibly corresponds to TRBD1 (5 bases). V lost 8 bases and J lost 0, with 10 bases in between. The germline CDR1 and CDR2 sequences are SNHLY and FYNNEI. This CDR3 contains 13 residues. As DNA, the CDR3 is TGTGCCAGCGGTGGGACCCTGAACACTGAAGCTTTCTTT. It encodes CASGGTLNTEAFF.

The rearrangement joins TRBV20-1 to TRBJ2-1; 10 bases map to TRBD2. The germline CDR1 and CDR2 sequences are DFQATT and SNEGSKA (reference sequence). V was clipped by 7 bases and J by 8 bases; unmatched bases: 11. The CDR3 length is 14 residues. CDR3 sequence reads: CSVRVSSGSHEQFF. CDR3 DNA: TGCAGTGTTAGGGTTTCTAGCGGGAGCCATGAGCAGTTCTTC.

The chain uses TRBV6-5 and TRBJ1-2; D is undetermined. Germline V gene data show CDR1 as MNHEY and CDR2 as SVGAGI. V lost 0 bases and J lost 2, with 4 bases in between. The CDR3 has 13 amino acids. DNA of the CDR3: TGTGCCAGCAGTTACTCTGTGAACTATGGCTACACCTTC. This codes for CASSYSVNYGYTF.

This clonotype turned up a few times. This sequence joins TRBV7-9 and TRBJ2-1; TRBD1 is a possible D gene (6 bases). CDR3 size: 13 residues. Trimming took 1 base from V and 8 from J, leaving 9 bases between them. Germline V gives CDR1 SEHNR, CDR2 FQNEAQ (reference sequence). This chain's CDR3 is CASSLDEGDEQFF. CDR3 DNA sequence: TGTGCCAGCAGCTTAGACGAGGGGGATGAGCAGTTCTTC.

This clonotype has a handful of counts. The chain combines TRBV24-1 with TRBJ2-3; TRBD2 agrees at 7 bases. V gave up 4 bases and J gave up 6 bases; unmatched junction bases: 9. Germline V lookup: CDR1 KGHDR, CDR2 SFDVKD. The CDR3 has 15 residues. The CDR3: CATSDLGAGDDTQYF. CDR3 DNA sequence: TGTGCCACCAGTGACCTAGGGGCGGGAGATGATACGCAGTATTTT.

This clonotype has more than one count but fewer than ten. V and J are TRBV18 and TRBJ2-1; D gene unclear. The CDR3 has 17 amino acids. V gave up 3 bases and J gave up 12 bases, with 27 bases separating them. Germline CDR1 KGHSH, CDR2 LQKENI. This chain's CDR3 is CASSPRSALRIGLVQFF. The CDR3 DNA reads as TGTGCCAGCTCACCTCGTTCGGCCCTTAGGATTGGATTGGTGCAGTTCTTC.

This clonotype appeared a few times. The rearrangement joins TRBV18 to TRBJ2-1, with 11 positions matching TRBD2. This CDR3 comprises 18 residues. Per germline, CDR1 KGHSH and CDR2 LQKENI. Unmatched junction bases numbered 10, after V lost 3 bases and J lost 3 bases. The CDR3 here is CASSPIETSGTYYNEQFF. CDR3 DNA sequence: TGTGCCAGCTCACCCATAGAGACTAGCGGGACCTACTACAATGAGCAGTTCTTC.